This T cell receptor (beta chain) emerged from a study of Ad26.COV2.S vaccination and SARS-CoV-2 variants. Study-wide results and caveats: Vaccinated individuals (as opposed to placebo recipients) had higher spike-specific TCR breadth. People who got the vaccine or the placebo had similar non-spike TCR breadth.

The sample's treatment: some 19 received Ad26.COV2.S at low or high dose, single or two shots; 5 received placebo; per-sample allocation not given. Specimens were obtained on day 63 following the first vaccine or placebo injection. In Boston, an adult donor aged 18-55 years took part. SARS-CoV-2 spike from the Wuhan strain was encoded by the vaccine, an Ad26 vector. Concerning this clone: Its specificity is not known.

Using immunoSEQ multiplex PCR, the repertoire was profiled, and TCRdb retains in-frame clones only, with some absent. Of approximately 400,000 clones in the sample, around 82% were seen once. In germline, CDR1 is SGHAT, CDR2 FQNNGV. CDR3 size: 17 residues. With 0 bases clipped from V and 1 base from J, the junction kept 5 bases outside the gene matches. The clonotype comes from a person between 18 and 65 years old who received the Ad26.COV2.S COVID-19 vaccine or a placebo. This chain joins TRBV11-2 and TRBJ2-3; TRBD2 matches 9 bases. The source material was peripheral blood, sampled in a trial of Ad26.COV2.S vaccine versus placebo. The CDR3 DNA is TGTGCCAGCAGCTTAGAGGGGGCTAGCGGGGGCACAGATACGCAGTATTTT. It is translated as CASSLEGASGGTDTQYF. Full variable domain (outside the CDR3, taken from reference TRBV11-2 and TRBJ2-3): EAGVAQSPRYKIIEKRQSVAFWCNPISGHATLYWYQQILGQGPKLLIQFQNNGVVDDSQLPKDRFSAERLKGVDSTLKIQPAKLEDSAVYLCASSLEGASGGTDTQYFGPGTRLTVL.